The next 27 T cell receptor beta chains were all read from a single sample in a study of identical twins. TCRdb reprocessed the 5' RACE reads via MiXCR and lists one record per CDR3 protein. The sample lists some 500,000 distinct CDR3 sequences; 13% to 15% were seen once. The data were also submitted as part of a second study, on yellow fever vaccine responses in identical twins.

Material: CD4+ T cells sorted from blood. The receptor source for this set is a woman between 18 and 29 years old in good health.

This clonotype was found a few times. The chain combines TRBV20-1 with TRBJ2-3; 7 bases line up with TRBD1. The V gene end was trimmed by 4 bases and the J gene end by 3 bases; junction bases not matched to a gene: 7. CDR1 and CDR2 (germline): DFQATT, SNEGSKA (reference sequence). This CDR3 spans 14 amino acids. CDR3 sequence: CSAIGQVVTDTQYF. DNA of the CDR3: TGCAGTGCTATTGGACAGGTTGTTACAGATACGCAGTATTTT.

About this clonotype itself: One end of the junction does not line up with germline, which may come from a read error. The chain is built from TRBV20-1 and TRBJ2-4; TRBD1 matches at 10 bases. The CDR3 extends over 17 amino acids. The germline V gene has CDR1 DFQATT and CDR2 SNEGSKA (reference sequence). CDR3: CCAQRLGTGETKNIQYF. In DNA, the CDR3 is TGCTGTGCGCAGAGACTAGGGACAGGGGAAACCAAAAACATTCAGTACTTC.

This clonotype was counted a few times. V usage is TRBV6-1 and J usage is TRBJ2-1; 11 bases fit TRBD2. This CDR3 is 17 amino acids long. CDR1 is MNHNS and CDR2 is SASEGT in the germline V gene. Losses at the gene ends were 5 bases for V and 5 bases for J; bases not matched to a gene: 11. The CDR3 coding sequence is TGTGCCAGCAGTCGGAGGACTAGCGGGCTTATAAACAATGAGCAGTTCTTC. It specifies CASSRRTSGLINNEQFF.

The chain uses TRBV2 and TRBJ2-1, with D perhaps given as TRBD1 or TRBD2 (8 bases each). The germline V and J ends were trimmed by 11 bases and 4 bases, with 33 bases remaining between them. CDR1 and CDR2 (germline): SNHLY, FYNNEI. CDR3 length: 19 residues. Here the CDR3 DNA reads TGTGCCTTCAGTTTCGGGGCAGGGGGCCTGGCGGGGGGTTACAATGAGCAGTTCTTC. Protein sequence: CAFSFGAGGLAGGYNEQFF.

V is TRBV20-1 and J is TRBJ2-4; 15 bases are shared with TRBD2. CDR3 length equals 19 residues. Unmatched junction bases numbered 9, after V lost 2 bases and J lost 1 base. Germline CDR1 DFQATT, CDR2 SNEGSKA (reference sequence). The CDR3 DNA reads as TGCAGTGCTAGACCCGGGACTAGCGGGAGGTCGATTGCCAAAAACATTCAGTACTTC. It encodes CSARPGTSGRSIAKNIQYF.

Written as DNA, the CDR3 is TGTGCCAGCAGCCCAGCGGGGGGTTGGGGTCGCGAGCAGTACTTC. Amino acids: CASSPAGGWGREQYF. The gene calls are TRBV7-2 and TRBJ2-7; 9 nucleotides line up with TRBD2. The germline gives CDR1 SGHTA, CDR2 FQGNSA. V gave up 5 bases and J gave up 6 bases; unmatched junction bases: 11. This CDR3 is 15 amino acids long.

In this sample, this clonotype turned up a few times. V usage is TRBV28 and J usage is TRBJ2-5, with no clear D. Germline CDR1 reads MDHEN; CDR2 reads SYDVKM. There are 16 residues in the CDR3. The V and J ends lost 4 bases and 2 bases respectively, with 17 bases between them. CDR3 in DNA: TGTGCCAGCAGTTCTCCGGAATGGCAGAAACAAGAGACCCAGTACTTC. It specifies CASSSPEWQKQETQYF.

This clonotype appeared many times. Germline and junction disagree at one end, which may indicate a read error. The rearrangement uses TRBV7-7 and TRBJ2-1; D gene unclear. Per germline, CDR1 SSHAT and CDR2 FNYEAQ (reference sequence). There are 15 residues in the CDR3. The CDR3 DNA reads TGTGCTAGCAGCTTAGTACTCGGGTTAGGCAATGAGCAGTTCTTC. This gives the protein CASSLVLGLGNEQFF.

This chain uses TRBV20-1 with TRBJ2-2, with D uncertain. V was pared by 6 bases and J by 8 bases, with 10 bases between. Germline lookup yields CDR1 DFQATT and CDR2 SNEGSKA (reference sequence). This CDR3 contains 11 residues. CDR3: CSARDGGELFF. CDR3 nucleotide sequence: TGCAGTGCCCGCGATGGTGGGGAGCTGTTTTTT.

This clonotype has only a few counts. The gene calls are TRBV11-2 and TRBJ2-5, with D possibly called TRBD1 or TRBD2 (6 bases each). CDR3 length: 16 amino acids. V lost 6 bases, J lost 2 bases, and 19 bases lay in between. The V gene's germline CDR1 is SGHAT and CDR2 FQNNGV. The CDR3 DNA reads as TGTGCCAGCAGACCACCGGGACGGAGGGGGCAAGAGACCCAGTACTTC. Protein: CASRPPGRRGQETQYF.

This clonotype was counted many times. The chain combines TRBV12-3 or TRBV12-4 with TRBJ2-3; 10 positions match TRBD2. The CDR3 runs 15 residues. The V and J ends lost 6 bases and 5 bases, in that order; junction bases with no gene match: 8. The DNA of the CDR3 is TGTGCCAGCAGGAGGAGCGGGGGGGCTGGAGATACGCAGTATTTT. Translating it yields CASRRSGGAGDTQYF.

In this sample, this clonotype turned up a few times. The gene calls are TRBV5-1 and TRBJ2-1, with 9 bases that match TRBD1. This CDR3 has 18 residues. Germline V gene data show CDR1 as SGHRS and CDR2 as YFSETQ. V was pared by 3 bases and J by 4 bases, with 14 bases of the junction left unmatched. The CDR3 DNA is TGCGCCAGCAGCTCCACGACTCGTCCCGGGACAGGGTACAATGAGCAGTTCTTC. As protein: CASSSTTRPGTGYNEQFF.

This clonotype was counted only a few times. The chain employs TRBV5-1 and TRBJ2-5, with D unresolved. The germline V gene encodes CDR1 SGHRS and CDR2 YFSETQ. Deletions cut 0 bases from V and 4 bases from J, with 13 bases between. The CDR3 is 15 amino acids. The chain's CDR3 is CASSLGKLRSETQYF. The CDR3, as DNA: TGCGCCAGCAGCTTGGGGAAGCTGAGATCAGAGACCCAGTACTTC.

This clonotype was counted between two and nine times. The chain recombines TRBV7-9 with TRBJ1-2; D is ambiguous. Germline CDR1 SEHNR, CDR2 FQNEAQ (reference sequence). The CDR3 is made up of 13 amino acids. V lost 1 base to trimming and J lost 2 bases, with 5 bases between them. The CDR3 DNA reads TGTGCCAGCAGCTTAGGAGAGAACTATGGCTACACCTTC. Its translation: CASSLGENYGYTF.

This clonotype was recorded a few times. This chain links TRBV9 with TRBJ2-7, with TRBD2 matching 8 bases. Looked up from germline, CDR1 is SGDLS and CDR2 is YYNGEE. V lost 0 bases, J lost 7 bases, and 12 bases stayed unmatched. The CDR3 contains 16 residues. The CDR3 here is CASSVESRRVAGEQYF. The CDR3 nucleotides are TGTGCCAGCAGCGTAGAGTCCCGGAGGGTAGCGGGGGAGCAGTACTTC.

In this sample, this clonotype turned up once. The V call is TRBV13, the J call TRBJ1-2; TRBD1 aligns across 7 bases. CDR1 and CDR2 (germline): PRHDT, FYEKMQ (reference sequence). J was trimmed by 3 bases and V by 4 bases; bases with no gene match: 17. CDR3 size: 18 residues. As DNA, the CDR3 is TGTGCCAGCAGCTCCAGGGACAGTTTTTTGTTTAGGGACTATGGCTACACCTTC. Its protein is CASSSRDSFLFRDYGYTF. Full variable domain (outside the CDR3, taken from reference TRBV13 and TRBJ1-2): AAGVIQSPRHLIKEKRETATLKCYPIPRHDTVYWYQQGPGQDPQFLISFYEKMQSDKGSIPDRFSAQQFSDYHSELNMSSLELGDSALYFCASSSRDSFLFRDYGYTFGSGTRLTVV.

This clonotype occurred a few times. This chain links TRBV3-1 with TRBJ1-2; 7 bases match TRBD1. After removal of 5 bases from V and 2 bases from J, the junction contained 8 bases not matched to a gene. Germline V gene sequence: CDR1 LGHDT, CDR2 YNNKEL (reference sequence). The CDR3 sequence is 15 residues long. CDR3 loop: CASSDRQGENYGYTF. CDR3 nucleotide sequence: TGTGCCAGCAGCGACAGACAGGGAGAGAACTATGGCTACACCTTC.

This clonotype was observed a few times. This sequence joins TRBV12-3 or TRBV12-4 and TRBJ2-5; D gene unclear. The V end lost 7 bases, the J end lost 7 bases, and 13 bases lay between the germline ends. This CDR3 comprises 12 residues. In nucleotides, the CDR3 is TGTGCCAGCACGCAGAGTCCAAGGACCCAGTACTTC. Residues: CASTQSPRTQYF.

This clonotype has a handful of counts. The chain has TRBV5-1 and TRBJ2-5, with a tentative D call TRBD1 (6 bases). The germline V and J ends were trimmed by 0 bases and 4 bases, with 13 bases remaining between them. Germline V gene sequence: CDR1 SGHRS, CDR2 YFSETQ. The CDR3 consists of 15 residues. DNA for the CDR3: TGCGCCAGCAGCTTGGGTTCGGCAGGGGTAGAGACCCAGTACTTC. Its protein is CASSLGSAGVETQYF.

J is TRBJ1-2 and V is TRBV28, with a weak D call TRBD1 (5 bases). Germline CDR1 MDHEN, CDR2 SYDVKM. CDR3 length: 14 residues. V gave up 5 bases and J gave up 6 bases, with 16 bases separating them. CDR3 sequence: CASSAPRVGNGYTF. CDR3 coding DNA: TGTGCCAGCAGTGCCCCCAGGGTAGGGAATGGCTACACCTTC.

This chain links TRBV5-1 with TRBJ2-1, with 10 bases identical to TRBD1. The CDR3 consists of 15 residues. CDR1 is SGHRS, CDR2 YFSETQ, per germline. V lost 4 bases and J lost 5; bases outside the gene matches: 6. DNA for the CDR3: TGCGCCAGCAGCGCCCGGGACAGGGGAGACAATGAGCAGTTCTTC. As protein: CASSARDRGDNEQFF.

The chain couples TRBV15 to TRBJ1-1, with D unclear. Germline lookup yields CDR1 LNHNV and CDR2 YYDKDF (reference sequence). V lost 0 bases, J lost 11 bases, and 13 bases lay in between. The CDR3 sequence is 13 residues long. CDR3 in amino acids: CATSREVGVGAFF. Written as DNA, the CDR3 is TGTGCCACCAGCAGAGAGGTAGGAGTTGGGGCTTTCTTT.

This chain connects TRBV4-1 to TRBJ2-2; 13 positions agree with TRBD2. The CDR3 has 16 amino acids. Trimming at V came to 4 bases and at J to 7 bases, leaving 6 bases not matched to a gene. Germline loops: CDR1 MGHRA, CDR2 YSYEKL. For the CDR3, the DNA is TGCGCCAGCAGCCGGACTAGCGGGAGTTGGGTCGGGGAGCTGTTTTTT. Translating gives CASSRTSGSWVGELFF.

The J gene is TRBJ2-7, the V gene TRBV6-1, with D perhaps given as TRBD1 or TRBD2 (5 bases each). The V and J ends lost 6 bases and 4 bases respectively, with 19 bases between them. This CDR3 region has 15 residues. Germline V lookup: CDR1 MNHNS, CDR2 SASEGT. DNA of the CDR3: TGTGCCAGCAGAGATCCGGGACCCAGCGGTTACGAGCAGTACTTC. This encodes CASRDPGPSGYEQYF.

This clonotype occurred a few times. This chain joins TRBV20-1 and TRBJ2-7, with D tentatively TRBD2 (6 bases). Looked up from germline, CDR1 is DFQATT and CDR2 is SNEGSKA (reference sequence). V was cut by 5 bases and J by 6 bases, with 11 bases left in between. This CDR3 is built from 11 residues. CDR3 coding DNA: TGCAGTGCTTCAGCGGGTTCCGAGCAGTACTTC. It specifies CSASAGSEQYF.

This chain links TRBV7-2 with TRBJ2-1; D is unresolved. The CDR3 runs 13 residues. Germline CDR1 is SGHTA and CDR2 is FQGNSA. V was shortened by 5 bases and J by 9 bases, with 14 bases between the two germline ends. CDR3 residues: CASSPEGWGEQFF. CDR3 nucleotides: TGTGCCAGCAGCCCAGAAGGATGGGGTGAGCAGTTCTTC.

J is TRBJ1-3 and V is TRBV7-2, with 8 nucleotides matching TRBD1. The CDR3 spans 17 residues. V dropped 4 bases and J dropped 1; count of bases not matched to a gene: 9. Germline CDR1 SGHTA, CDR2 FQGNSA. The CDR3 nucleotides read TGTGCCAGCAGCTCCGGACAGGGCGCCCGATCTGGAAACACCATATATTTT. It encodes CASSSGQGARSGNTIYF.